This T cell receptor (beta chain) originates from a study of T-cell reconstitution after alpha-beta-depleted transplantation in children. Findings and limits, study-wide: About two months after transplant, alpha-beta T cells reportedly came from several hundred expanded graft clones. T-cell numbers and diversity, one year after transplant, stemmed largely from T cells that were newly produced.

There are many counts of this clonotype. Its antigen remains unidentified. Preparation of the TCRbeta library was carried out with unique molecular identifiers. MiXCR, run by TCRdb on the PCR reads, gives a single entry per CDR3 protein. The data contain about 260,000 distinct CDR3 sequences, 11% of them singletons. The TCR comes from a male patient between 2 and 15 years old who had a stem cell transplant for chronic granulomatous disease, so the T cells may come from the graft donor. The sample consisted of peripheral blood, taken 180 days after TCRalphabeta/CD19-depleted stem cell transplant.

CDR3 protein: CASSLVFSGRVYEQFF. CDR3 DNA: TGTGCCAGCAGTTTAGTATTTAGCGGGAGGGTTTATGAGCAGTTCTTC. The chain has TRBV28 and TRBJ2-1; 11 bases are a match to TRBD2. In germline, CDR1 is MDHEN, CDR2 SYDVKM. The CDR3 contains 16 residues. The trim removed 2 bases at V and 8 bases at J, leaving 8 bases unmatched. The variable domain in full, completed from reference TRBV28 and TRBJ2-1, reads DVKVTQSSRYLVKRTGEKVFLECVQDMDHENMFWYRQDPGLGLRLIYFSYDVKMKEKGDIPEGYSVSREKKERFSLILESASTNQTSMYLCASSLVFSGRVYEQFFGPGTRLTVL.